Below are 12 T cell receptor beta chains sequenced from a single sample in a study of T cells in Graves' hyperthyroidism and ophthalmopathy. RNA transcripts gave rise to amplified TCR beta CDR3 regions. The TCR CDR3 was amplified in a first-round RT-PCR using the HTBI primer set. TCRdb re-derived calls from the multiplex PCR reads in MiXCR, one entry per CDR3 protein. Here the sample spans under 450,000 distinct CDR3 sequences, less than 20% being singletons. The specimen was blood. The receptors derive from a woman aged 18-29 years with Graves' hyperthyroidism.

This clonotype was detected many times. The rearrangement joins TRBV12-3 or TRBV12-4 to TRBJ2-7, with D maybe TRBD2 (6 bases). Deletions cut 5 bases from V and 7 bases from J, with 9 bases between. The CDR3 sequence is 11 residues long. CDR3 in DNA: TGTGCCAGCAGTGGGGCGGGGGAGCAGTACTTC. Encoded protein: CASSGAGEQYF.

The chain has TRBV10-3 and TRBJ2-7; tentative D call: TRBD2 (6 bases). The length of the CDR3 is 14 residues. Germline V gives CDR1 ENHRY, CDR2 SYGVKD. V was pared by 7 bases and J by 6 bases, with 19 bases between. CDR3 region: CAITDGGSVGEQYF. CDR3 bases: TGTGCCATCACCGATGGAGGGAGCGTTGGCGAGCAGTACTTC.

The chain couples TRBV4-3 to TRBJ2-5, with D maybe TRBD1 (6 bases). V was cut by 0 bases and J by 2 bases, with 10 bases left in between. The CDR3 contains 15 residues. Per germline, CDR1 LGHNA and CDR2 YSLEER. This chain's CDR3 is CASSQDRGNQETQYF. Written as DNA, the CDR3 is TGCGCCAGCAGCCAAGATAGGGGGAATCAAGAGACCCAGTACTTC.

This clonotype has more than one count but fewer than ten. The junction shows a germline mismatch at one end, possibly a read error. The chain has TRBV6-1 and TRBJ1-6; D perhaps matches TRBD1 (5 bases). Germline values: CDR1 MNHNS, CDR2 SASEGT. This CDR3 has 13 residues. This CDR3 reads CASNEDSWSPLHF. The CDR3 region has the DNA TGTGCCAGCAATGAAGACAGTTGGTCACCCCTCCACTTT.

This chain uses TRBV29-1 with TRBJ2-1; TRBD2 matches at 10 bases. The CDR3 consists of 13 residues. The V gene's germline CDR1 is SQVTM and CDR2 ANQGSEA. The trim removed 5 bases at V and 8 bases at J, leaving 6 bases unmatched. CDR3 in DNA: TGCAGCGTTCTAAGCGGGAGGGCCTATGAGCAGTTCTTC. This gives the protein CSVLSGRAYEQFF.

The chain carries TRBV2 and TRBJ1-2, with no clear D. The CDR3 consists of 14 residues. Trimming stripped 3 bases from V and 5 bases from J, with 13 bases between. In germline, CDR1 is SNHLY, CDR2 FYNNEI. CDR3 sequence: CASSEGFRRYGYTF. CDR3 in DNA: TGTGCCAGCAGTGAGGGGTTCCGGCGTTATGGCTACACCTTC.

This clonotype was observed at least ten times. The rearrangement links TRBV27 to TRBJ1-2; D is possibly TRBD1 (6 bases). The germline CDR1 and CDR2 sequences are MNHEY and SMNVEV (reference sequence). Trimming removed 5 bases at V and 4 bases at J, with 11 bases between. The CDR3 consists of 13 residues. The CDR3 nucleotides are TGTGCCAGCAGTATCACAGGGCGCTATGGCTACACCTTC. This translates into CASSITGRYGYTF.

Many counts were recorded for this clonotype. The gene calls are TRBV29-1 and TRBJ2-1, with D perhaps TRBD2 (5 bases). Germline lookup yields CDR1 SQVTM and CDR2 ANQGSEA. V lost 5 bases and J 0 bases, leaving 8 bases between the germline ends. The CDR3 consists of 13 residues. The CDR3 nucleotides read TGCAGCGTTAACGGAGGCTCCTACAATGAGCAGTTCTTC. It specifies CSVNGGSYNEQFF.

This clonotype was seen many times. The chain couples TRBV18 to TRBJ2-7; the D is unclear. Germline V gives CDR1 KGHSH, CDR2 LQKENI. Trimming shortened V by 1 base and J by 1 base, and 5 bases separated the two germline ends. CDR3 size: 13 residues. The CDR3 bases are TGTGCCAGCTCACCACAGACATCCTACGAGCAGTACTTC. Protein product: CASSPQTSYEQYF. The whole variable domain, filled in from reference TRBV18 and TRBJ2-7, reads NAGVMQNPRHLVRRRGQEARLRCSPMKGHSHVYWYRQLPEEGLKFMVYLQKENIIDESGMPKERFSAEFPKEGPSILRIQQVVRGDSAAYFCASSPQTSYEQYFGPGTRLTVT.

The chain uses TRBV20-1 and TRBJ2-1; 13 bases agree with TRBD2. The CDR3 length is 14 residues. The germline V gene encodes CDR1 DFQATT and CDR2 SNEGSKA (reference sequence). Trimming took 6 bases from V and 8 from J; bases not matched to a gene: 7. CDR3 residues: CSAPGLAGVYEQFF. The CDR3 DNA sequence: TGCAGTGCCCCCGGACTAGCGGGAGTATATGAGCAGTTCTTC.

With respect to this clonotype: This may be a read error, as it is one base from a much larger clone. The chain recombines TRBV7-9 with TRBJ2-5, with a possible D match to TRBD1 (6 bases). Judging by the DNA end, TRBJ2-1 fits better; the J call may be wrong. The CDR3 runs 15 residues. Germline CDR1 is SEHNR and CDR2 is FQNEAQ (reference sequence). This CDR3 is CASSSGTLYQETQFF. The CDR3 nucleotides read TGTGCCAGCAGCTCCGGGACACTCTACCAAGAGACCCAGTTCTTC.

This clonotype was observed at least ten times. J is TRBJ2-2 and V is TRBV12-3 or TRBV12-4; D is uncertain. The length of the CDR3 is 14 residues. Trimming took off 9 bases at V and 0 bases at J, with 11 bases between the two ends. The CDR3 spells CASRYGPNTGELFF. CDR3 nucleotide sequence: TGTGCCAGTAGATATGGACCGAACACCGGGGAGCTGTTTTTT.